A single sample is the source of the 10 T cell receptor beta chains below, sequenced in a study of preoperative IRX-2 immunotherapy in early breast cancer. Regarding treatment: preoperative locoregional IRX-2 cytokine immunotherapy. Sequencing used immunoSEQ multiplex PCR; TCRdb keeps in-frame clones, though not all of them. Of about 29,000 clones in the sample, around 90% were seen once. The material was obtained from a patient treated with IRX-2 immunotherapy. Receptor source: a human donor with breast cancer.

The chain is built from TRBV18 and TRBJ1-1; 7 bases are a match to TRBD1. The CDR3 length is 15 residues. V dropped 3 bases and J dropped 1; count of bases not matched to a gene: 5. CDR1 is KGHSH and CDR2 is LQKENI in the germline V gene. CDR3 loop: CASSPLGTANTEAFF. Here the CDR3 DNA reads TGTGCCAGCTCACCTCTAGGGACAGCGAACACTGAAGCTTTCTTT.

For the CDR3, the DNA is TGTGCCAGCAGCTTAGGTTATGAGGGTGCACCGAGGACCCAGTACTTC. This encodes CASSLGYEGAPRTQYF. The chain has TRBV11-3 and TRBJ2-5; D might be TRBD2 (5 bases). Trimming stripped 1 base from V and 7 bases from J, with 19 bases between. CDR3 length: 16 residues. Looked up from germline, CDR1 is SGHNT and CDR2 is YENEEA.

The chain joins TRBV11-2 to TRBJ2-7, with D unclear. Germline V lookup: CDR1 SGHAT, CDR2 FQNNGV. The CDR3 consists of 16 residues. V shed 0 bases and J shed 3 bases, with 15 bases lying between them. CDR3 sequence: CASSLDEFSDDYEQYF. In nucleotides, the CDR3 is TGTGCCAGCAGCTTAGATGAGTTTTCTGATGACTACGAGCAGTACTTC. Looking up the rest from reference TRBV11-2 and TRBJ2-7 gives the full variable domain: EAGVAQSPRYKIIEKRQSVAFWCNPISGHATLYWYQQILGQGPKLLIQFQNNGVVDDSQLPKDRFSAERLKGVDSTLKIQPAKLEDSAVYLCASSLDEFSDDYEQYFGPGTRLTVT.

This clone was picked up one time. V usage is TRBV28 and J usage is TRBJ1-5, with D perhaps TRBD1 (5 bases). CDR1 MDHEN and CDR2 SYDVKM come from the germline V gene. The CDR3 sequence is 13 residues long. V shed 4 bases and J shed 4 bases, with 8 bases lying between them. The CDR3 loop is CASSWDGNQPQHF. The CDR3, as DNA: TGTGCCAGCAGTTGGGACGGGAATCAGCCCCAGCATTTT.

The chain has TRBV2 and TRBJ2-5; a weak D match, TRBD1 (5 bases). V was pared by 1 base and J by 5 bases, with 11 bases between. The CDR3 spans 14 residues. In germline, CDR1 is SNHLY, CDR2 FYNNEI. This chain's CDR3 is CASSEVTVLETQYF. The CDR3 DNA follows: TGTGCCAGCAGTGAAGTGACAGTATTGGAGACCCAGTACTTC.

The CDR3 protein is CASSLGGTNTEAFF. CDR3 coding DNA: TGTGCCAGCAGCTTGGGTGGGACTAACACTGAAGCTTTCTTT. The chain is built from TRBV5-4 and TRBJ1-1; TRBD1 might be the D (5 bases). Germline V CDR1 and CDR2: SGHNT, YYREEE (reference sequence). V was trimmed by 0 bases and J by 2 bases, leaving 8 bases between them. The length of the CDR3 is 14 residues.

This clone has just a few counts. This chain links TRBV21-1 with TRBJ1-3. TRBV21-1 is tagged as a pseudogene. The CDR3 consists of 18 residues. The CDR3 region has the DNA TGTGCCAGCAGCAAAAAAGAAATCCCAGCCGACTCTGGAAACACCATATATTTT. Protein: CASSKKEIPADSGNTIYF.

The table lists this clone with a count of one. V is TRBV29-1 and J is TRBJ2-2; 9 bases align to TRBD2. CDR1 is SQVTM, CDR2 ANQGSEA, per germline. J lost 0 bases, V lost 6 bases, and 11 bases had no gene match. This CDR3 is built from 17 residues. The CDR3 spells CSVLRGAGGANTGELFF. Here the CDR3 DNA reads TGCAGCGTCTTGAGGGGAGCGGGAGGCGCGAACACCGGGGAGCTGTTTTTT.

This clone has just a few counts. The chain employs TRBV19 and TRBJ1-1; D is perhaps TRBD1 (5 bases). The CDR3 has 14 amino acids. V was trimmed by 0 bases and J by 5 bases, leaving 10 bases between them. Germline CDR1 and CDR2: LNHDA and SQIVND (reference sequence). Here the CDR3 reads CASSIDGKGTEAFF. The CDR3 nucleotides read TGTGCCAGTAGTATAGACGGCAAGGGGACTGAAGCTTTCTTT.

The J gene is TRBJ1-1, the V gene TRBV6-5; 7 positions agree with TRBD1. Germline CDR1 is MNHEY and CDR2 is SVGAGI. This CDR3 has 14 residues. J lost 1 base, V lost 7 bases, and 6 bases had no gene match. The CDR3 DNA reads TGTGCCAGCACATCGGACAGGAAGAACACTGAAGCTTTCTTT. As protein: CASTSDRKNTEAFF.